The 32 T cell receptor beta chains given below trace back to one sample, sequenced in a study of T-cell memory formation after mild COVID-19. One entry per CDR3 protein, called by TCRdb with MiXCR from the 5' RACE reads. Of roughly 180,000 distinct CDR3 sequences detected, around 18% appear once; the ten largest clones hold under 4.5%. Sequenced material: PBMCs or a T cell subset sorted from them (not recorded which). The receptor source for this set is a young man who had mild COVID-19 (a few samples of this study predate the infection). Cell type and time point are not known.

This sequence joins TRBV6-6 and TRBJ2-3; D ambiguous. V lost 3 bases, J lost 1 base, and 11 bases lay in between. The germline gives CDR1 MNHNY, CDR2 SVGAGI (reference sequence). This CDR3 spans 15 amino acids. For the CDR3, the DNA is TGTGCCAGCAGTTATGCCTACCCCCGCACAGATACGCAGTATTTT. It is translated as CASSYAYPRTDTQYF.

This clonotype was found a few times. The rearrangement uses TRBV5-1 and TRBJ1-1; possibly TRBD1 for D (5 bases). The CDR3 is made up of 16 amino acids. Per the germline V gene, CDR1 is SGHRS and CDR2 is YFSETQ. V lost 4 bases and J lost 4, with 20 bases in between. This CDR3 is CASSLIRTPEGTEAFF. The CDR3 bases are TGCGCCAGCAGCCTTATCCGGACACCCGAGGGCACTGAAGCTTTCTTT. Using reference TRBV5-1 and TRBJ1-1 for the parts outside the CDR3, the full variable domain is KAGVTQTPRYLIKTRGQQVTLSCSPISGHRSVSWYQQTPGQGLQFLFEYFSETQRNKGNFPGRFSGRQFSNSRSEMNVSTLELGDSALYLCASSLIRTPEGTEAFFGQGTRLTVV.

There are a few counts of this clonotype. The chain is built from TRBV18 and TRBJ2-5; D gene uncertain. The germline CDR1 and CDR2 sequences are KGHSH and LQKENI. Trimming shortened V by 0 bases and J by 2 bases, and 10 bases separated the two germline ends. The CDR3 runs to 15 residues. The CDR3 protein is CASSPPASPQETQYF. The DNA for the CDR3 is TGTGCCAGCTCACCACCAGCCAGCCCTCAAGAGACCCAGTACTTC.

Many counts were recorded for this clonotype. The chain employs TRBV7-8 and TRBJ1-1; no clear D. V gave up 4 bases and J gave up 1 base, with 10 bases separating them. The CDR3 spans 14 residues. The germline V gene encodes CDR1 SGHVS and CDR2 FQNEAQ. The CDR3 nucleotides read TGTGCCAGCAGCTCGGGCCTTCGGAACACTGAAGCTTTCTTT. Amino acid sequence: CASSSGLRNTEAFF.

This clonotype occurred many times. The chain uses TRBV12-3 or TRBV12-4 and TRBJ2-2; 12 bases line up with TRBD2. V lost 6 bases to trimming and J lost 7 bases; unmatched junction nucleotides: 9. The CDR3 contains 16 residues. The CDR3 nucleotides read TGTGCCAGCAGCCCAAGGACTAGCGGGGTCGACGGGGAGCTGTTTTTT. The encoded protein is CASSPRTSGVDGELFF.

CDR3 region: CASSVSTGGDTQYF. CDR3 nucleotide sequence: TGTGCCAGCAGCGTCTCAACAGGGGGAGATACGCAGTATTTT. The chain links TRBV11-2 to TRBJ2-3; 8 bases fit TRBD1. The CDR3 totals 14 residues. From germline, CDR1 is SGHAT and CDR2 FQNNGV. The J segment lost 5 bases and the V segment lost 5 bases, leaving 6 bases of the junction unmatched.

The sample holds many counts of this clonotype. The chain couples TRBV5-4 to TRBJ1-1; possibly TRBD1 for D (5 bases). The V end lost 0 bases, the J end lost 11 bases, and 14 bases lay between the germline ends. The CDR3 has 13 amino acids. Germline V gives CDR1 SGHNT, CDR2 YYREEE (reference sequence). The DNA of the CDR3 is TGTGCCAGCAGCTTGGGGGGGTCCGGCCGGGCTTTCTTT. Translated: CASSLGGSGRAFF.

V is TRBV10-3 and J is TRBJ2-3; D is uncertain. Germline V gene sequence: CDR1 ENHRY, CDR2 SYGVKD. Trimming stripped 4 bases from V and 0 bases from J, with 5 bases between. The CDR3 loop spans 13 amino acids. CDR3 protein: CAISGGSTDTQYF. For the CDR3, the DNA is TGTGCCATCAGTGGGGGTAGCACAGATACGCAGTATTTT.

The chain joins TRBV12-3 or TRBV12-4 to TRBJ1-5, with unresolved D. This CDR3 region has 15 residues. Trimming removed 1 base at V and 6 bases at J, with 13 bases between. The CDR3 region has the DNA TGTGCCAGCAGTTTAGGGGCCCAGAGGACTCAGCCCCAGCATTTT. It yields the protein CASSLGAQRTQPQHF.

The chain carries TRBV20-1 and TRBJ1-6; TRBD1 is a possible D gene (5 bases). The CDR3 has 14 amino acids. Between the trimmed V and J ends, which lost 5 bases and 4 bases, there was a span of 12 bases. Germline loops: CDR1 DFQATT, CDR2 SNEGSKA (reference sequence). CDR3 region: CSALHGGYNSPLHF. CDR3 DNA sequence: TGCAGTGCTCTCCACGGGGGGTATAATTCACCCCTCCACTTT.

This chain uses TRBV11-3 with TRBJ2-1, with D maybe TRBD1 (6 bases). V was cut by 0 bases and J by 3 bases, with 12 bases left in between. Germline V gene sequence: CDR1 SGHNT, CDR2 YENEEA. This CDR3 spans 16 amino acids. In DNA form, the CDR3 reads TGTGCCAGCAGCTTAGACGGCAGGGGCAGCTACAATGAGCAGTTCTTC. It encodes CASSLDGRGSYNEQFF.

This clonotype has ten or more counts. The V call is TRBV6-5, the J call TRBJ2-7; 8 positions match TRBD2. V dropped 0 bases and J dropped 13; count of bases not matched to a gene: 14. The CDR3 sequence is 15 residues long. Germline V gene lookup returns CDR1 MNHEY and CDR2 SVGAGI. The CDR3 is CASSYSPNGQRGIYF. The CDR3 DNA reads as TGTGCCAGCAGTTACTCGCCTAACGGTCAGCGGGGGATCTACTTC.

This clonotype has only a few counts. This sequence joins TRBV10-3 and TRBJ1-2, with no clear D. The germline V and J ends were trimmed by 0 bases and 8 bases, with 10 bases remaining between them. CDR1 and CDR2 from the germline V gene are ENHRY and SYGVKD. The CDR3 loop spans 13 amino acids. CDR3 residues: CAISESPERGYTF. In nucleotides, the CDR3 is TGTGCCATCAGTGAGTCGCCGGAGAGGGGCTACACCTTC.

J is TRBJ2-2 and V is TRBV27; 8 positions agree with TRBD1. This CDR3 is built from 15 residues. With V trimmed by 5 bases and J by 7 bases, 9 bases remained unmatched. Germline V gene lookup returns CDR1 MNHEY and CDR2 SMNVEV (reference sequence). CDR3 protein: CASSHRGQAGGELFF. The CDR3 bases are TGTGCCAGCAGTCATAGGGGACAGGCCGGCGGGGAGCTGTTTTTT.

The V gene is TRBV15, the J gene TRBJ1-5, with D perhaps TRBD1 (5 bases). This CDR3 is 15 amino acids long. Trimming removed 6 bases at V and 5 bases at J, with 17 bases between. Germline V gives CDR1 LNHNV, CDR2 YYDKDF (reference sequence). In DNA form, the CDR3 reads TGTGCCACCAGTTTATTGGGGGGTGGGGATCAGCCCCAGCATTTT. Its translation: CATSLLGGGDQPQHF.

This sequence joins TRBV20-1 and TRBJ2-3; TRBD2 agrees at 12 bases. J gave up 2 bases and V 3 bases, and 3 bases lay outside the gene matches. From germline, CDR1 is DFQATT and CDR2 SNEGSKA (reference sequence). The CDR3 covers 15 residues. The CDR3 loop reads CSASRLAGVTDTQYF. The CDR3 DNA follows: TGCAGTGCTAGTAGACTAGCGGGGGTCACAGATACGCAGTATTTT.

This clonotype was recorded a few times. This CDR3 is CSVESDPITLIYGYTF. Here the CDR3 DNA reads TGCAGCGTTGAATCGGACCCCATAACCCTGATTTATGGCTACACCTTC. The chain joins TRBV29-1 to TRBJ1-2, with D unresolved. Trimming left V 2 bases short and J 5 bases short, with 21 bases between. Germline V lookup: CDR1 SQVTM, CDR2 ANQGSEA. The CDR3 has 16 residues.

This sequence joins TRBV9 and TRBJ2-4; 9 bases are a match to TRBD2. The CDR3 is made up of 17 amino acids. Germline CDR1 is SGDLS and CDR2 is YYNGEE. Unmatched junction bases numbered 9, after V lost 0 bases and J lost 5 bases. CDR3 in amino acids: CASSVAAGGPFQNIQYF. The CDR3 region has the DNA TGTGCCAGCAGCGTAGCGGCGGGGGGGCCCTTCCAAAACATTCAGTACTTC.

The chain employs TRBV4-1 and TRBJ1-1, with D unresolved. This CDR3 contains 13 residues. The germline gives CDR1 MGHRA, CDR2 YSYEKL. V shed 1 base and J shed 4 bases, with 7 bases lying between them. CDR3 DNA: TGCGCCAGCAGCCAAGGATGGGGCACTGAAGCTTTCTTT. Residues: CASSQGWGTEAFF.

A few counts support this clonotype. This chain joins TRBV7-9 and TRBJ2-5; D is perhaps TRBD1 (5 bases). The germline V gene encodes CDR1 SEHNR and CDR2 FQNEAQ (reference sequence). The V gene lost 5 bases and the J gene lost 7 bases, with 20 bases spanning the gap. The CDR3 has 15 amino acids. Here the CDR3 DNA reads TGTGCCAGCAGCCCAGGCGAGGACACCCCCCGGACCCAGTACTTC. This translates into CASSPGEDTPRTQYF.

The V gene is TRBV5-1, the J gene TRBJ1-2; no clear D. The germline V gene has CDR1 SGHRS and CDR2 YFSETQ. The length of the CDR3 is 15 residues. Trimming stripped 0 bases from V and 0 bases from J, with 9 bases between. CDR3 nucleotide sequence: TGCGCCAGCAGCTTGGTTGGAGATACTAACTATGGCTACACCTTC. It codes for CASSLVGDTNYGYTF.

J is TRBJ2-7 and V is TRBV29-1, with D possibly being TRBD1 (5 bases). The CDR3 runs to 13 residues. Trimming took 3 bases from V and 4 from J, leaving 13 bases between them. Germline-derived CDR1 and CDR2 are SQVTM and ANQGSEA. DNA of the CDR3: TGCAGCGTTGAGGGGCAGGCTGGGTACGAGCAGTACTTC. Translation gives CSVEGQAGYEQYF.

This clonotype has more than one count but fewer than ten. CDR3 nucleotides: TGTGCCAGTGGGGAGAGCTCTGGAAACACCATATATTTT. Translation gives CASGESSGNTIYF. The rearrangement uses TRBV11-2 and TRBJ1-3; the D is unclear. CDR3 size: 13 residues. The germline V and J ends were trimmed by 9 bases and 0 bases, with 9 bases remaining between them. Germline CDR1 is SGHAT and CDR2 is FQNNGV.

The J gene is TRBJ1-1, the V gene TRBV7-8, with no clear D. The CDR3 has 12 residues. Trimming pared 5 bases from V and 7 bases from J, leaving 11 bases between. The germline V gene encodes CDR1 SGHVS and CDR2 FQNEAQ. The CDR3 here is CASSRTPNEAFF. CDR3 nucleotide sequence: TGTGCCAGCAGCCGAACCCCGAATGAAGCTTTCTTT.

This clonotype was detected a few times. This CDR3 reads CASSEQGSGELFF. CDR3 bases: TGTGCCAGCAGTGAACAGGGGTCCGGGGAGCTGTTTTTT. The gene calls are TRBV2 and TRBJ2-2; TRBD1 might be the D (6 bases). CDR3 length: 13 amino acids. Trimming cost V 2 bases and J 6 bases, with 7 bases left between them. Germline V gene sequence: CDR1 SNHLY, CDR2 FYNNEI.

This clonotype was observed a few times. The chain recombines TRBV6-2 or TRBV6-3 with TRBJ1-1; D is ambiguous. Germline V gene sequence: CDR1 MNHEY, CDR2 SVGEGT. V lost 0 bases and J lost 5, with 7 bases in between. This CDR3 contains 13 residues. The CDR3 DNA follows: TGTGCCAGCAGTTACTCACTCTGGACTGAAGCTTTCTTT. Protein: CASSYSLWTEAFF.

The chain carries TRBV12-3 or TRBV12-4 and TRBJ2-7, with 7 bases matching TRBD2. The CDR3 runs 17 residues. Trimming cost V 1 base and J 0 bases; bases outside gene matches: 9. As DNA, the CDR3 is TGTGCCAGCAGTTTAGTTCAGGCGGCGGGGGACTCCTACGAGCAGTACTTC. Its translation: CASSLVQAAGDSYEQYF.

The V and J genes are TRBV20-1 and TRBJ2-1; 7 bases match TRBD1. The CDR3 covers 13 residues. CDR1 and CDR2 from the germline V gene are DFQATT and SNEGSKA (reference sequence). The ends lost 5 bases at V and 5 bases at J; junction bases unmatched: 6. The DNA of the CDR3 is TGCAGTGCTTGGGACAGCCTCCACAATGAGCAGTTCTTC. This codes for CSAWDSLHNEQFF.

This clonotype was detected only a few times. The chain uses TRBV7-9 and TRBJ1-6; 8 positions agree with TRBD1. The CDR3 runs 18 residues. Trimming removed 5 bases from V and 0 bases from J; junction bases left unmatched: 9. From germline, CDR1 is SEHNR and CDR2 FQNEAQ (reference sequence). The chain's CDR3 is CASSTSGTGVSYNSPLHF. CDR3 nucleotides: TGTGCCAGCAGCACTTCCGGGACAGGCGTCTCCTATAATTCACCCCTCCACTTT.

This clonotype was counted only a few times. The chain has TRBV19 and TRBJ1-1, with D possibly matching TRBD1 (5 bases). Trimming left V 4 bases short and J 6 bases short, with 9 bases between. The CDR3 loop spans 12 amino acids. Germline V gives CDR1 LNHDA, CDR2 SQIVND (reference sequence). CDR3 sequence: CASSTGLAEAFF. The DNA for the CDR3 is TGTGCCAGTAGTACAGGGTTGGCTGAAGCTTTCTTT.

This chain connects TRBV7-9 to TRBJ1-2; D remains unclear. Trimming left V 6 bases short and J 6 bases short, with 14 bases between. The CDR3 contains 13 residues. Germline CDR1 reads SEHNR; CDR2 reads FQNEAQ (reference sequence). The CDR3 protein is CASRSGWEDGYTF. In DNA, the CDR3 is TGTGCCAGCAGGTCCGGGTGGGAAGATGGCTACACCTTC.

This clonotype occurred a few times. CDR3 bases: TGTGCCAGCAGTTCCCTAACTAGCATCGCCACAGATACGCAGTATTTT. Translated, it gives CASSSLTSIATDTQYF. This sequence joins TRBV6-2 or TRBV6-3 and TRBJ2-3, with a possible D match to TRBD2 (6 bases). The CDR3 runs to 16 residues. Germline loops: CDR1 MNHEY, CDR2 SVGEGT. V was trimmed by 4 bases and J by 2 bases, leaving 16 bases between them.